The 10 T cell receptor beta chains in this list originate from one sample, sequenced in a study of cytomegalovirus exposure and HLA in healthy donors. Amplification used 60 Vbeta primers and 13 Jbeta primers. Clones were sequenced by immunoSEQ multiplex PCR, and TCRdb holds only the in-frame ones, with some missing. This sample has over 130,000 clones; about 60% occur once, and the top ten carry about 7.1%. Source material: PBMCs. These receptors came from an older woman in good health and CMV-seropositive.

This chain connects TRBV2 to TRBJ2-7; D perhaps matches TRBD1 (5 bases). Trimming removed 3 bases at V and 4 bases at J, with 10 bases between. The V gene's germline CDR1 is SNHLY and CDR2 FYNNEI. The CDR3 consists of 13 residues. As DNA, the CDR3 is TGTGCCAGCAGTGATAGCAGGGATTACGAGCAGTACTTC. This codes for CASSDSRDYEQYF.

This rearrangement joins TRBV4-3 to TRBJ2-1; D gene unclear. In germline, CDR1 is LGHNA, CDR2 YSLEER. The length of the CDR3 is 13 residues. V was pared by 0 bases and J by 6 bases, with 6 bases between. Here the CDR3 DNA reads TGCGCCAGCAGCCAAGATACTCCCAATGAGCAGTTCTTC. Its protein product is CASSQDTPNEQFF.

The gene calls are TRBV19 and TRBJ1-5; 7 nucleotides align to TRBD1. The trim removed 3 bases at V and 7 bases at J, leaving 15 bases unmatched. The CDR3 is made up of 17 amino acids. CDR1 is LNHDA and CDR2 is SQIVND in the germline V gene (reference sequence). The CDR3: CASSMRDSPRLGQPQHF. The CDR3 nucleotides are TGTGCCAGTAGTATGAGGGACAGTCCCAGGTTAGGGCAGCCCCAGCATTTT.

This chain links TRBV29-1 with TRBJ2-5; 10 bases are a match to TRBD1. Germline loops: CDR1 SQVTM, CDR2 ANQGSEA. This CDR3 is 13 amino acids long. V shed 6 bases, J shed 5 bases, and the junction held 6 bases outside the gene matches. As DNA, the CDR3 is TGCAGCGTCCGGGACAGGGGCCCGGAGACCCAGTACTTC. This codes for CSVRDRGPETQYF.

Of note for this clone: Other DNA sequences in the sample encode the same CDR3. This rearrangement joins TRBV2 to TRBJ1-1; 8 nucleotides agree with TRBD1. V was clipped by 6 bases and J by 4 bases; unmatched bases: 4. Germline-derived CDR1 and CDR2 are SNHLY and FYNNEI. The CDR3 is made up of 13 amino acids. The CDR3: CASRGQGGTEAFF. The CDR3 DNA reads as TGTGCCAGCAGAGGACAGGGAGGCACTGAAGCTTTCTTT.

The chain is built from TRBV6-5 and TRBJ1-3, with 7 bases identical to TRBD1. V lost 5 bases and J lost 2; bases outside the gene matches: 6. Germline lookup yields CDR1 MNHEY and CDR2 SVGAGI. This CDR3 comprises 15 residues. The CDR3 nucleotides are TGTGCCAGCAGTCTTAACAGGGGCCCTGGAAACACCATATATTTT. Translating gives CASSLNRGPGNTIYF.

V is TRBV30 and J is TRBJ2-7; D is perhaps TRBD1 (6 bases). V was trimmed by 5 bases and J by 1 base, leaving 15 bases between them. There are 14 residues in the CDR3. CDR1 and CDR2 from the germline V gene are GTSNPN and SVGIG (reference sequence). CDR3 sequence reads: CAWGTGSGSYEQYF. CDR3 nucleotide sequence: TGTGCCTGGGGTACAGGGTCTGGGTCCTACGAGCAGTACTTC. The full variable domain, rest sourced from reference TRBV30 and TRBJ2-7, is SQTIHQWPATLVQPVGSPLSLECTVEGTSNPNLYWYRQAAGRGLQLLFYSVGIGQISSEVPQNLSASRPQDRQFILSSKKLLLSDSGFYLCAWGTGSGSYEQYFGPGTRLTVT.

V usage is TRBV7-9 and J usage is TRBJ1-1; 9 bases line up with TRBD1. The germline V gene encodes CDR1 SEHNR and CDR2 FQNEAQ (reference sequence). The CDR3 is made up of 11 amino acids. Germline trimming cut 5 bases from V and 13 bases from J; bases unmatched to any gene: 5. CDR3 amino acids: CASSQRDRVFF. CDR3 coding DNA: TGTGCCAGCAGCCAGCGGGACAGGGTTTTCTTT.

J is TRBJ2-2 and V is TRBV28, with 16 bases aligning to TRBD2. The V segment lost 1 base and the J segment 0 bases; nucleotides outside the gene matches: 5. The germline V gene encodes CDR1 MDHEN and CDR2 SYDVKM. This CDR3 region has 20 residues. The chain's CDR3 is CASSLYGGTSGRANTGELFF. Written as DNA, the CDR3 is TGTGCCAGCAGTTTATATGGAGGGACTAGCGGGAGGGCGAACACCGGGGAGCTGTTTTTT.

This chain's CDR3 is CASRLAEGTGELFF. Written as DNA, the CDR3 is TGTGCCAGCAGACTAGCGGAGGGTACCGGGGAGCTGTTTTTT. The V call is TRBV7-9, the J call TRBJ2-2, with TRBD2 matching over 8 bases. The ends lost 6 bases at V and 5 bases at J; junction bases unmatched: 5. Germline values: CDR1 SEHNR, CDR2 FQNEAQ (reference sequence). CDR3 size: 14 residues.